This entry lists 18 T cell receptor beta chains sequenced from one sample in a study of response to subunit inactivated influenza vaccine. Each CDR3 protein gets one entry after TCRdb re-called the RT-PCR reads with MiXCR. The table records roughly 620,000 distinct CDR3 sequences, around 11% of them present only once. These data also featured in a second study, about T cells expressing NK-cell markers. This second report adds: UMIs were included in TCR beta cDNA generated by 5'RACE template switching.

The sample in question was PBMCs from blood, obtained on the day of vaccination. These receptors were obtained from a middle-aged man who received an inactivated influenza vaccine.

This clonotype was counted between two and nine times. V is TRBV15 and J is TRBJ1-3; D gene unclear. Deletions cut 3 bases from V and 4 bases from J, with 13 bases between. CDR1 and CDR2 from the germline V gene are LNHNV and YYDKDF (reference sequence). The CDR3 has 15 amino acids. The CDR3 bases are TGTGCCACCAGCAGCTTAGGATCAGGCGGAAACACCATATATTTT. It is translated as CATSSLGSGGNTIYF.

This clonotype has only a few counts. This chain uses TRBV5-5 with TRBJ2-7, with D uncertain. CDR3 length: 13 residues. V lost 4 bases and J 1 base, leaving 9 bases between the germline ends. The germline V gene has CDR1 SGHKS and CDR2 YYEKEE (reference sequence). CDR3: CASSQTSSYEQYF. CDR3 DNA sequence: TGTGCCAGCAGCCAGACATCGTCCTACGAGCAGTACTTC.

For the CDR3, the DNA is TGTGCCAGCATGGTCAGACCTACCTACGAGCAGTACTTC. Its protein is CASMVRPTYEQYF. V is TRBV25-1 and J is TRBJ2-7; no firm D call. The length of the CDR3 is 13 residues. Germline V gene sequence: CDR1 MGHDK, CDR2 SYGVNS. Trimming removed 7 bases at V and 2 bases at J, with 12 bases between.

This clonotype has only a few counts. This chain connects TRBV19 to TRBJ2-4, with 11 bases lining up with TRBD2. Germline V lookup: CDR1 LNHDA, CDR2 SQIVND (reference sequence). The CDR3 runs to 19 residues. Trimming at V came to 5 bases and at J to 1 base, leaving 13 bases not matched to a gene. The CDR3 DNA is TGTGCCAGTAGTTCGACCGGGACTAGCGGACTGACGGCCAAAAACATTCAGTACTTC. Translation: CASSSTGTSGLTAKNIQYF.

The gene calls are TRBV7-2 and TRBJ2-5; D is possibly TRBD2 (5 bases). Trimming cost V 5 bases and J 5 bases, with 12 bases left between them. There are 13 residues in the CDR3. Germline V gene sequence: CDR1 SGHTA, CDR2 FQGNSA. The CDR3 coding sequence is TGTGCCAGCAGCCTTAATCTAGCCGAGACCCAGTACTTC. Translation gives CASSLNLAETQYF.

In this sample, this clonotype turned up a few times. The DNA of the CDR3 is TGTGCCAGCAGTTTATCCGGACAGGGGGCATATACGCAGTATTTT. Residues: CASSLSGQGAYTQYF. V gene TRBV28 combines with J gene TRBJ2-3; 11 positions agree with TRBD1. CDR1 and CDR2 (germline): MDHEN, SYDVKM. CDR3 length equals 15 residues. Trimming took 1 base from V and 7 from J; bases not matched to a gene: 4.

The V and J genes are TRBV6-1 and TRBJ1-5; D gene unclear. Germline V gene data show CDR1 as MNHNS and CDR2 as SASEGT. V was shortened by 3 bases and J by 0 bases, with 6 bases between the two germline ends. This CDR3 is built from 14 residues. The CDR3 DNA sequence: TGTGCCAGCAGTGAGAGACATAGCAATCAGCCCCAGCATTTT. Amino acids: CASSERHSNQPQHF.

The rearrangement links TRBV6-2 or TRBV6-3 to TRBJ1-1; D gene ambiguous. The germline V gene has CDR1 MNHEY and CDR2 SVGEGT. The CDR3 runs 12 residues. The ends were cut back, 2 bases at V and 4 bases at J, with 5 bases in the middle. For the CDR3, the DNA is TGTGCCAGCAGTTACAGGGTCACTGAAGCTTTCTTT. Translating gives CASSYRVTEAFF.

This clonotype was found many times. The V call is TRBV2, the J call TRBJ2-3; 10 bases are a match to TRBD2. V trimming: 6 bases; J trimming: 1 base; junction bases outside the gene matches: 10. Germline V gives CDR1 SNHLY, CDR2 FYNNEI. The CDR3 length is 17 residues. The CDR3 protein is CASRTASGGGGTDTQYF. The CDR3 DNA sequence: TGTGCCAGCAGGACGGCTAGCGGGGGTGGGGGCACAGATACGCAGTATTTT.

The rearrangement links TRBV20-1 to TRBJ2-4; no clear D. The length of the CDR3 is 12 residues. Trimming removed 3 bases at V and 5 bases at J, with 8 bases between. Germline CDR1 reads DFQATT; CDR2 reads SNEGSKA (reference sequence). This chain's CDR3 is CSASPGENIQYF. The CDR3 coding sequence is TGCAGTGCTAGCCCAGGAGAAAACATTCAGTACTTC.

This clonotype has a count of ten or more. The rearrangement uses TRBV7-2 and TRBJ2-3, with 11 bases lining up with TRBD2. Germline-derived CDR1 and CDR2 are SGHTA and FQGNSA. The CDR3 contains 15 residues. The J segment lost 7 bases and the V segment lost 1 base, leaving 4 bases of the junction unmatched. The CDR3 coding sequence is TGTGCCAGCAGCTTAGATGGGACTAGCGGACATACGCAGTATTTT. Its translation is CASSLDGTSGHTQYF.

This clonotype was seen many times. This chain uses TRBV29-1 with TRBJ2-7; D is unclear. The CDR3 has 14 residues. Germline lookup yields CDR1 SQVTM and CDR2 ANQGSEA. V was shortened by 6 bases and J by 6 bases, with 21 bases between the two germline ends. The CDR3 sequence is CSVPTGMRSGEQYF. CDR3 coding DNA: TGCAGCGTGCCTACGGGCATGCGTTCAGGCGAGCAGTACTTC.

This chain uses TRBV4-1 with TRBJ2-1, with 11 bases identical to TRBD2. Germline CDR1 reads MGHRA; CDR2 reads YSYEKL. This CDR3 spans 17 amino acids. The trim removed 5 bases at V and 7 bases at J, leaving 13 bases unmatched. CDR3 sequence (DNA): TGCGCCAGCAGCAAGGGTACTAGCGGGGGTTATTCGAATGAGCAGTTCTTC. Its translation: CASSKGTSGGYSNEQFF.

This clonotype was observed a single time. This may be a read error: a much more frequent sequence differs by one nucleotide. The gene calls are TRBV6-5 and TRBJ2-7; 8 nucleotides match TRBD2. The CDR3 totals 11 residues. From germline, CDR1 is MNHEY and CDR2 SVGAGI. This CDR3 reads CASRGGSEQSF. CDR3 sequence (DNA): TGTGCCAGTCGGGGGGGTTCCGAGCAGTCCTTC.

This clonotype was observed once. The rearrangement links TRBV7-6 to TRBJ2-2, with D perhaps TRBD1 (5 bases). Looked up from germline, CDR1 is SGHVS and CDR2 is FNYEAQ. Trimming shortened V by 4 bases and J by 1 base, and 22 bases separated the two germline ends. The CDR3 length is 19 residues. The CDR3 reads CASSSYPERGAENTGELFF. CDR3 bases: TGTGCCAGCAGCTCCTACCCGGAGCGTGGGGCTGAGAACACCGGGGAGCTGTTTTTT.

This CDR3 reads CASSLALVGQTPRNPTLAKNIQYF. The CDR3 DNA reads as TGTGCCAGCAGTTTAGCCCTTGTTGGACAGACCCCCCGGAACCCCACCCTAGCCAAAAACATTCAGTACTTC. The chain combines TRBV12-3 or TRBV12-4 with TRBJ2-4; D may be TRBD1 (6 bases). V lost 0 bases to trimming and J lost 0 bases, with 33 bases between them. The length of the CDR3 is 24 residues.

This clonotype has a count of ten or more. This chain joins TRBV20-1 and TRBJ2-3, with D perhaps matching TRBD1 (6 bases). The CDR3 is 11 residues long. From germline, CDR1 is DFQATT and CDR2 SNEGSKA (reference sequence). CDR3: CRQGAGDTQYF. DNA for the CDR3: TGCAGACAGGGTGCCGGGGATACGCAGTATTTT.

This clonotype was found many times. CDR3 residues: CASSQEVQGQRFYGYTF. CDR3 in DNA: TGCGCCAGCAGCCAAGAGGTACAGGGGCAGCGGTTCTATGGCTACACCTTC. The chain couples TRBV4-3 to TRBJ1-2; 7 nucleotides align to TRBD1. The J segment lost 4 bases and the V segment lost 0 bases, leaving 11 bases of the junction unmatched. The CDR3 runs 17 residues. Per germline, CDR1 LGHNA and CDR2 YSLEER.